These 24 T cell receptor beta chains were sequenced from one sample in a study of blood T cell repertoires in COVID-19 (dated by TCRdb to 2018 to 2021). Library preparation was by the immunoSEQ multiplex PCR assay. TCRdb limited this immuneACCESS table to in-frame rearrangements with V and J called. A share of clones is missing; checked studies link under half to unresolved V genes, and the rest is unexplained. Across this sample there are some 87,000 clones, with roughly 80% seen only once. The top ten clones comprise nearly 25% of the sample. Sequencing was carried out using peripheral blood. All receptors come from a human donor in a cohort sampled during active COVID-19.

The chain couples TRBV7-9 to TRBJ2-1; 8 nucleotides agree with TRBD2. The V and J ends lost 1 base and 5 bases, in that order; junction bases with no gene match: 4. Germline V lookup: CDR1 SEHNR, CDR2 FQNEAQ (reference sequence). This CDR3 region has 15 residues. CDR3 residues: CASSLDGLANNEQFF. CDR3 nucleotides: TGTGCCAGCAGCTTAGACGGACTAGCCAACAATGAGCAGTTCTTC.

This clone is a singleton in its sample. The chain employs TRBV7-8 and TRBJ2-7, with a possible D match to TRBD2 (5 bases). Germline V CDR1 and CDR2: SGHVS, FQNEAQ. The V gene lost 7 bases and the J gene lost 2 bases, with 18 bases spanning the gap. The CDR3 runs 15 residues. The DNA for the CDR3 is TGTGCCAGCATCGAGGGTGTACTACGCACCTACGAGCAGTACTTC. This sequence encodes CASIEGVLRTYEQYF.

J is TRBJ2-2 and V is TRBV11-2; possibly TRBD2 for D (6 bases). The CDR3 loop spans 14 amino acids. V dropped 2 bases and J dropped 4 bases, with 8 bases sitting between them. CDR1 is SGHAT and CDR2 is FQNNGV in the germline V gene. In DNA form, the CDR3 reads TGTGCCAGCAGCTTATCTAGCGCCACCGGGGAGCTGTTTTTT. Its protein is CASSLSSATGELFF.

The CDR3 region is CAEGQGTEYNSPLHF. DNA of the CDR3: TGTGCCGAGGGTCAAGGCACAGAGTATAATTCACCCCTCCACTTT. The gene calls are TRBV2 and TRBJ1-6, with D unresolved. This CDR3 is 15 amino acids long. Germline lookup yields CDR1 SNHLY and CDR2 FYNNEI. The V end lost 11 bases, the J end lost 4 bases, and 18 bases lay between the germline ends.

The CDR3 loop reads CASSLRLAGGSTDTQYF. The CDR3 nucleotides read TGTGCCAGCAGTCTAAGACTAGCGGGAGGTAGCACAGATACGCAGTATTTT. This chain links TRBV27 with TRBJ2-3; 13 bases are shared with TRBD2. The CDR3 consists of 17 residues. The germline V gene has CDR1 MNHEY and CDR2 SMNVEV (reference sequence). Trimming cost V 5 bases and J 0 bases; bases outside gene matches: 5.

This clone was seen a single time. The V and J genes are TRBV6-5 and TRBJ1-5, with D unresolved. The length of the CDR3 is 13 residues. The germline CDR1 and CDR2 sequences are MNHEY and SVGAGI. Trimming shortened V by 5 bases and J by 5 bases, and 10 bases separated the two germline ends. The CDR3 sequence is CASSPGRYQPQHF. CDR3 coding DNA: TGTGCCAGCAGTCCCGGGAGATATCAGCCCCAGCATTTT.

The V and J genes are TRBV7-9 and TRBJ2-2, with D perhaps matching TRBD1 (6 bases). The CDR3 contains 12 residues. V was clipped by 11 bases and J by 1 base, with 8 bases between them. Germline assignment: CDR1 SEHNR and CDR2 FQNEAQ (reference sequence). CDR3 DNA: TGTGCCCCACAGGGGAACACCGGGGAGCTGTTTTTT. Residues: CAPQGNTGELFF.

The CDR3 DNA reads as TGCGCCAGCAGCTTGAGGGCCGGGACTAGCGGAGATGCACGGTTCTTC. Amino acid sequence: CASSLRAGTSGDARFF. V is TRBV5-1 and J is TRBJ2-1; 11 bases align to TRBD2. The germline CDR1 and CDR2 sequences are SGHRS and YFSETQ. The length of the CDR3 is 16 residues. V lost 1 base to trimming and J lost 15 bases; unmatched junction nucleotides: 15.

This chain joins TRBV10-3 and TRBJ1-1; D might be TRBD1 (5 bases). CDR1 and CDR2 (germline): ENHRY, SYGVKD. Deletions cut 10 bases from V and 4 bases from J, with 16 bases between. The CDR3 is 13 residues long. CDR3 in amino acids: CATGREGGTEAFF. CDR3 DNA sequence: TGTGCCACGGGCAGGGAGGGAGGCACTGAAGCTTTCTTT.

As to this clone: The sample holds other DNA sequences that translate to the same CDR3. The chain's CDR3 is CASSPGTAGNTIYF. CDR3 DNA: TGTGCCAGCAGTCCGGGGACTGCTGGAAACACCATATATTTT. V gene TRBV27 combines with J gene TRBJ1-3; the D gene is possibly TRBD1 (5 bases). This CDR3 region has 14 residues. The V gene's germline CDR1 is MNHEY and CDR2 SMNVEV (reference sequence). V was cut by 5 bases and J by 2 bases, with 10 bases left in between.

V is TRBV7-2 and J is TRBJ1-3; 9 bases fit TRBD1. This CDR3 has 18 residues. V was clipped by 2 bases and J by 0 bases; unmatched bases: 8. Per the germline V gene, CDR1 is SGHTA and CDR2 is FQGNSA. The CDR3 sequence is CASSLRRTGEGSGNTIYF. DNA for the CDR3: TGTGCCAGCAGCTTACGTCGGACAGGGGAAGGCTCTGGAAACACCATATATTTT. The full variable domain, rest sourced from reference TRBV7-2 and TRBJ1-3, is GAGVSQSPSNKVTEKGKDVELRCDPISGHTALYWYRQSLGQGLEFLIYFQGNSAPDKSGLPSDRFSAERTGGSVSTLTIQRTQQEDSAVYLCASSLRRTGEGSGNTIYFGEGSWLTVV.

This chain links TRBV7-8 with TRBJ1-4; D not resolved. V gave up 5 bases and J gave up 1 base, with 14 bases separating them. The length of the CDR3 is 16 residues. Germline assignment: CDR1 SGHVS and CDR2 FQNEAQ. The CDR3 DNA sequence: TGTGCCAGCAGCCGTCGGGGAGCGGTAACTAATGAAAAACTGTTTTTT. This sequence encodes CASSRRGAVTNEKLFF. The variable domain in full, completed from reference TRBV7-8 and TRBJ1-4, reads GAGVSQSPRYKVAKRGQDVALRCDPISGHVSLFWYQQALGQGPEFLTYFQNEAQLDKSGLPSDRFFAERPEGSVSTLKIQRTQQEDSAVYLCASSRRGAVTNEKLFFGSGTQLSVL.

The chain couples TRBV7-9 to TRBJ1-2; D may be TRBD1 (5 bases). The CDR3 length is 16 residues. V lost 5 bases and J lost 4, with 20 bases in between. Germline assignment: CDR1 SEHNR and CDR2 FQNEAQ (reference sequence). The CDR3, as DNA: TGTGCCAGCAGCCACGAAAATTTTGGCCAGGGCTATGGCTACACCTTC. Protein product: CASSHENFGQGYGYTF.

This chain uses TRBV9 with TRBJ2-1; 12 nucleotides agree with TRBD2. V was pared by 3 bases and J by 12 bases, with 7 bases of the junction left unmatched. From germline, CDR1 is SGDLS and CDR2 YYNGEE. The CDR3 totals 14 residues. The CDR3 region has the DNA TGTGCCAGCAGCGAGGGACTAGCGGGTCCTCGGCAGTTCTTC. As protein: CASSEGLAGPRQFF.

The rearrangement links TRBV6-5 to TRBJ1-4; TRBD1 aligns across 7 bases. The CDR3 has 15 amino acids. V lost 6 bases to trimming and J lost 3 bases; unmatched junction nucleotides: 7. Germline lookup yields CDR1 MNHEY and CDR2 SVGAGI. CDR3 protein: CASRFGTVPNEKLFF. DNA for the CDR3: TGTGCCAGCAGGTTCGGGACAGTCCCTAATGAAAAACTGTTTTTT.

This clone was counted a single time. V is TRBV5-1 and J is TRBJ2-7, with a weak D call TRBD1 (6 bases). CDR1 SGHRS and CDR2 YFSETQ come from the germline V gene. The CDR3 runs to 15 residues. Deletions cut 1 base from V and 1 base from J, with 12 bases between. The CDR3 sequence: CASSLSTTGSYEQYF. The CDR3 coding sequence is TGCGCCAGCAGCTTGTCGACGACAGGTTCCTACGAGCAGTACTTC.

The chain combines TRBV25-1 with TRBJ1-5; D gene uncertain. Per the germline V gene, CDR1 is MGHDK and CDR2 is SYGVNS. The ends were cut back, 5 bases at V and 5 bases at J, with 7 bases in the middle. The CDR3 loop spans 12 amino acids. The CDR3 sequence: CASSSHDQPQHF. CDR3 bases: TGTGCCAGCAGTTCACACGATCAGCCCCAGCATTTT.

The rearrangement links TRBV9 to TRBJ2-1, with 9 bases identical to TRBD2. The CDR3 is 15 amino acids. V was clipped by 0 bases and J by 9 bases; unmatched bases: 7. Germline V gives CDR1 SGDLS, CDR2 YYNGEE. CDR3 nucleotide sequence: TGTGCCAGCAGCGTAGAAGGTAGCGGGAGAGTTGAGCAGTTCTTC. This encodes CASSVEGSGRVEQFF.

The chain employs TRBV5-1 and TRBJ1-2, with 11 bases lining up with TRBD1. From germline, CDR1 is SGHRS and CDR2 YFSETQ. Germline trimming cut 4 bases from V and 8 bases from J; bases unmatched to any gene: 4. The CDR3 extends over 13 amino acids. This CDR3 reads CASSRGQGGGYTF. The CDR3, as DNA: TGCGCCAGCAGCAGGGGACAGGGGGGCGGCTACACCTTC. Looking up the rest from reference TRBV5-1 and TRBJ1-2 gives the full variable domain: KAGVTQTPRYLIKTRGQQVTLSCSPISGHRSVSWYQQTPGQGLQFLFEYFSETQRNKGNFPGRFSGRQFSNSRSEMNVSTLELGDSALYLCASSRGQGGGYTFGSGTRLTVV.

CDR3 nucleotides: TGTGCCAGCAGCTTGCACGGGAGCTACGAGCAGTACTTC. Its translation is CASSLHGSYEQYF. V gene TRBV5-5 combines with J gene TRBJ2-7; a possible D gene is TRBD2 (6 bases). CDR1 SGHKS and CDR2 YYEKEE come from the germline V gene (reference sequence). V lost 1 base and J 3 bases, leaving 8 bases between the germline ends. The CDR3 spans 13 residues.

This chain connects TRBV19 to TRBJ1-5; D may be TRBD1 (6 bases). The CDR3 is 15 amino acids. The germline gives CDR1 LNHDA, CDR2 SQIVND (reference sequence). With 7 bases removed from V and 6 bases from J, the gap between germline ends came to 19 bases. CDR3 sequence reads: CASTSNGQITQPQHF. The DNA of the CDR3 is TGTGCCAGTACCTCAAATGGACAGATCACTCAGCCCCAGCATTTT.

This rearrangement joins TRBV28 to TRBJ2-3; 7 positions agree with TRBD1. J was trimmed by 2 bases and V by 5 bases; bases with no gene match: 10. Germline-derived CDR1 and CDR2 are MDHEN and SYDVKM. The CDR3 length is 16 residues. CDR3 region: CASSAYGTANTDTQYF. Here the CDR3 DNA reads TGTGCCAGCAGTGCATACGGGACAGCCAACACAGATACGCAGTATTTT.

In DNA, the CDR3 is TGCGCCAGCAGCCGTCAGCGGGGCTCCTACAATGAGCAGTTCTTC. Its protein product is CASSRQRGSYNEQFF. The chain is built from TRBV5-1 and TRBJ2-1; 7 bases agree with TRBD2. The CDR3 loop spans 15 amino acids. The V segment lost 4 bases and the J segment 0 bases; nucleotides outside the gene matches: 4. Germline V gene sequence: CDR1 SGHRS, CDR2 YFSETQ.

CDR3 sequence (DNA): TGTGCCAGCAGCTTGGACGCAGGGGGATTCCGTCTTGGCTACACCTTC. It codes for CASSLDAGGFRLGYTF. The J gene is TRBJ1-2, the V gene TRBV5-6, with 7 positions matching TRBD1. Germline CDR1 reads SGHDT; CDR2 reads YYEEEE. The CDR3 length is 16 residues. V gave up 0 bases and J gave up 7 bases; unmatched junction bases: 12.